Below, one T cell receptor beta chain is given with its context. Its recognized antigen is unknown. There are no base qualities to consult, and no much larger clone falls within one base. Every donor in the study was a healthy Caucasian. The twin cohort consisted of three pairs of female monozygotic twins, all aged about 18 to 29 years. Positive isolation kits from Invitrogen were used to isolate CD4+ and CD8+ T cell populations. This sample is part of a study of identical twins (dated by TCRdb to the mid-2010s). Background on the whole study: TCR alpha and beta repertoires from monozygotic twins, unrelated adults of various ages and cord blood were deep-sequenced to test whether fetal clonotypes persist. Replicate twin experiments were performed at different times using different library preparation protocols to rule out contamination.

What the work shows at the level of the full study, not this receptor alone: A weaker excess of twin sharing was found in beta out-of-frame sequences because the signal-to-noise ratio was lowered by fewer shared sequences. Abundant cord blood beta clonotypes had fewer insertions, young adult naive repertoires showed a similar but weaker trend, and memory repertoires showed no such trend. Conclusions relied on cross-sectional statistical analysis, since the same donors could not be followed over many years. Compared with coincidental sharing between unrelated individuals, an excess of low generation-probability sequences was observed among out-of-frame TCR alpha sequences shared between twins. In monozygotic twins, out-of-frame TCR alpha sharing was systematically underestimated by recombination models, although the models agreed with sharing between unrelated individuals. Invariant T cells such as MAIT and iNKT could partly confound zero-insertion analyses, although diverse VJ usage argued against such confounding for most clonotypes.

Receptors were amplified or captured by 5' RACE. Sequencing took place on an Illumina HiSeq 2000. Template switching added a universal primer binding site, and the final cDNA carried a unique molecular identifier that allowed TCR cDNA molecules to be counted accurately. First-strand cDNA for TCR alpha and beta chains was synthesized from specific primers in the conserved constant-segment region. Each cDNA library was double barcoded, with a SMART-Mk sample barcode plus Illumina barcodes, to control for contamination. Two successive PCR steps introduced TruSeq adapter sequences along with Illumina sample barcodes. TCR alpha and beta cDNA libraries were sequenced on the Illumina HiSeq platform with custom primers. Per the authors' processing: Raw reads were processed with MiGEC to extract unique molecular identifiers, and MiXCR was used to determine CDR3 positions. For each individual, recombination models were inferred using an EM algorithm with the repgenHMM and IGoR tools. Shared clonotypes were analyzed with the tcR package in R, and sharing was normalized by the product of cloneset sizes. To study raw recombination without the effects of thymic and clonal selection, out-of-frame nonproductive sequences were analyzed. Using fastp at Q25 and MiXCR, TCRdb reprocessed the public reads and kept productive beta chains. Each record represents a unique CDR3 protein, reported with the most common genes and DNA among its rows. TCRdb's processing, not the study's, gives the V and J calls here. This sample lists 400,000 to 650,000 distinct CDR3 sequences; less than 25% were detected once. The top ten hold about 0.91% of the sample.

Taken from cysteine to phenylalanine, the CDR3 has 13 residues. Only the CDR3 region is kept as DNA, spanning 39 bases read in frame from base 1. Relative to germline, V is 1 base shorter and J is 7 bases shorter, with 11 bases between their ends. As encoded in the germline V gene, CDR1 is MDHEN while CDR2 is SYDVKM. These data also formed part of another study, on T cells expressing NK-cell markers. The second paper states: In sorted CD3+CD56+NKG2C+, CD3+CD56+NKG2C- and CD3+CD56-NKG2C+ T-cell subsets from about eight donors, TCR beta-chain repertoires were profiled. Of the eight sequenced donors, seven were found to be HCMV-seropositive and one was found to be HCMV-seronegative. In several experiments an anti-gammadeltaTCR antibody was added to restrict sorting to alphabetaTCR-expressing T cells. In a handful of donors, the dominant CD3+CD56+NKG2C+ clonotypes were found to rank among the top 10 CD8+ clonotypes and to make up about 1.0-7.0% of CD8+ T cells. Those dominant clonotypes were again the most abundant among CD3+CD56-NKG2C+ cells in a few donors, at about 28.3-65%. It remained unclear whether the expanded NKG2C-expressing T cell clones were specific for HCMV antigens. The eight sequenced donors were randomly selected healthy volunteers, three men and five women. A commercial ELISA kit detecting HCMV-specific IgG in serum was used to determine HCMV serostatus. Reads were demultiplexed and grouped by UMI with MIGEC, and clonotypes were assembled and quantified with MiTCR. To remove erroneous sequences, TCR cDNA sequences were retained only when supported by two or more reads. The tcR package was used for downstream repertoire analysis, and clonotypes were matched between fractions using CDR3 nucleotide sequence together with V segment. Antigen specificity was annotated against VDJdb with VDJmatch, allowing one amino acid substitution in CDR3.

The sequence links TRBV28 to TRBJ2-7; confidence is insufficient to name the D gene. Sequenced sample: CD4+ T cells sorted from blood. The sequence derives from a young woman in good health. The CDR3 protein: CASSLLAVLEQYF. In nucleotide form, the sequence is TGTGCCAGCAGTTTATTAGCTGTTCTGGAGCAGTACTTC.